This T cell receptor beta chain is from a study of CD4 and CD8 cells across lung adenocarcinoma regions. Donors had localized lung adenocarcinoma, a non-small cell lung cancer. TCRdb independently ran MiXCR on the PCR reads; one entry per CDR3 protein. The table includes about 25,000 distinct CDR3 sequences, roughly half detected once. Germline lookup yields CDR1 LGHDT and CDR2 YNNKEL (reference sequence). There are 15 residues in the CDR3. As for this clonotype: At one end the junction does not follow the germline gene, possibly because of a read error.

Material for sequencing was CD8+ T cells from the center of a lung tumor. The chain recombines TRBV3-1 with TRBJ2-1; either TRBD1 or TRBD2 may fit D (5 bases each). This clonotype originated in a male donor with lung adenocarcinoma. The CD4 and CD8 labels of this study may be unreliable. CDR3 bases: TGTGCCAGCAGCCAAGGGGCATTGGGGGTCTACGAGCAGCTCTTC. It specifies CASSQGALGVYEQLF.